This is a list of T cell receptor beta chains from one sample in a study of cytomegalovirus exposure and HLA in healthy donors. Generated by immunoSEQ multiplex PCR, the TCRdb table keeps only in-frame clones and is missing some. The sample lists around 130,000 clones, roughly 85% seen once, with roughly 1.1% in the top ten. The sequenced sample consisted of PBMCs. The source of these receptors is a boy younger than 18 in good health and CMV-seronegative. Both conserved end residues are part of each CDR3. The D gene is left open where the match is weak. Part of the rows lack a size; the others show once, few, many or a class for expanded clones.

15	TRBV18	TRBJ2-3	-	-	CASSPPERGTDTQYF	TGTGCCAGCTCACCACCGGAGCGGGGCACAGATACGCAGTATTTT
13	TRBV29-1	TRBJ1-2	TRBD1	-	CSVLSWTGDGYTF	TGCAGCGTCTTATCGTGGACAGGGGATGGCTACACCTTC
15	TRBV6-5	TRBJ2-7	-	-	CASSYRRYGAYEQYF	TGTGCCAGCAGTTACCGGAGATATGGAGCCTACGAGCAGTACTTC
14	TRBV6-5	TRBJ2-6	-	-	CASSAGKGANVLTF	TGTGCCAGCAGCGCGGGAAAGGGGGCCAACGTCCTGACTTTC
14	TRBV2	TRBJ2-1	TRBD2	-	CASSYSGSVGEQFF	TGTGCCAGCAGTTATAGCGGGAGTGTCGGTGAGCAGTTCTTC
17	TRBV4-1	TRBJ1-1	-	few	CASSPHDGGVRNTEAFF	TGCGCCAGCAGCCCACATGATGGGGGGGTGCGGAACACTGAAGCTTTCTTT
17	TRBV2	TRBJ2-7	TRBD1	-	CASRGFAGQGRVYEQYF	TGTGCCAGCAGGGGATTTGCAGGACAGGGACGAGTCTACGAGCAGTACTTC
15	TRBV6-5	TRBJ1-2	-	-	CASSIGGGSNYGYTF	TGTGCCAGCAGTATCGGGGGTGGGAGTAACTATGGCTACACCTTC
16	TRBV5-6	TRBJ1-1	-	-	CASSLAWGGVNTEAFF	TGTGCCAGCAGCCTGGCGTGGGGGGGGGTTAACACTGAAGCTTTCTTT
12	TRBV30	TRBJ1-1	-	-	CAWSEEDGEAFF	TGTGCCTGGAGTGAGGAGGACGGTGAAGCTTTCTTT
12	TRBV6-5	TRBJ2-2	-	-	CASSYHPGELFF	TGTGCCAGCAGTTACCATCCCGGGGAGCTGTTTTTT
13	TRBV4-2	TRBJ1-3	-	once	CASSPRPGNTIYF	TGTGCCAGCAGCCCCAGGCCCGGAAACACCATATATTTT
13	TRBV19	TRBJ1-5	TRBD1	once	CASADRGDQPQHF	TGTGCCAGCGCCGACAGGGGAGATCAGCCCCAGCATTTT
16	TRBV5-1	TRBJ1-5	TRBD1	once	CASSLAGGDGNQPQHF	TGCGCCAGCAGCTTGGCAGGGGGTGATGGCAATCAGCCCCAGCATTTT
15	TRBV6-1	TRBJ2-1	TRBD2	once	CASSENTSGFNEQFF	TGTGCCAGCAGTGAAAACACTAGCGGCTTCAATGAGCAGTTCTTC
14	TRBV29-1	TRBJ2-7	TRBD1	-	CSVEEQGLGYEQYF	TGCAGCGTTGAAGAACAGGGGTTGGGCTACGAGCAGTACTTC
14	TRBV2	TRBJ2-1	TRBD2	few	CASTGLAGGHEQFF	TGTGCCAGCACGGGACTAGCGGGAGGTCACGAGCAGTTCTTC
13	TRBV2	TRBJ1-4	-	-	CASSEPGNEKLFF	TGTGCCAGCAGTGAACCAGGGAATGAAAAACTGTTTTTT
16	TRBV6-6	TRBJ2-1	TRBD2	-	CASSSLLAAPYNEQFF	TGTGCCAGCAGTTCCTTACTAGCGGCCCCCTACAATGAGCAGTTCTTC
14	TRBV19	TRBJ1-5	-	-	CASSMRGEFQPQHF	TGTGCCAGTAGTATGCGGGGGGAATTCCAGCCCCAGCATTTT
16	TRBV7-9	TRBJ2-7	TRBD2	-	CASSSGEASGTYEQYF	TGTGCCAGCAGCTCCGGGGAGGCTAGCGGAACCTACGAGCAGTACTTC
14	TRBV28	TRBJ2-3	TRBD1	-	CASNKRGGRDTQYF	TGTGCCAGCAACAAGAGAGGGGGCAGAGATACGCAGTATTTT
14	TRBV27	TRBJ2-1	-	-	CASSPGSSYNEQFF	TGTGCCAGCAGCCCGGGGAGCTCCTACAATGAGCAGTTCTTC
14	TRBV27	TRBJ1-1	-	-	CASSYGHMNTEAFF	TGTGCCAGCAGTTACGGACATATGAACACTGAAGCTTTCTTT
15	TRBV30	TRBJ1-5	-	-	CAWTRWAPSNQPQHF	TGTGCCTGGACTCGGTGGGCCCCAAGCAATCAGCCCCAGCATTTT
17	TRBV5-4	TRBJ1-2	TRBD1	-	CASSFGWDSVSLFFSTF	TGTGCCAGCAGCTTTGGGTGGGACAGTGTGAGCCTGTTTTTCAGCACCTTC
15	TRBV27	TRBJ1-2	TRBD1	-	CASSPRQGEYYGYTF	TGTGCCAGCAGTCCGCGACAGGGGGAATACTATGGCTACACCTTC
14	TRBV9	TRBJ1-1	TRBD1	-	CASSVGQGAKEAFF	TGTGCCAGCAGCGTAGGCCAGGGGGCTAAAGAAGCTTTCTTT
12	TRBV29-1	TRBJ2-2	-	-	CSVDGDTGELFF	TGCAGCGTTGACGGGGACACCGGGGAGCTGTTTTTT
12	TRBV2	TRBJ1-2	-	-	CASTGGNYGYTF	TGTGCCAGCACCGGCGGAAACTATGGCTACACCTTC
17	TRBV4-1	TRBJ1-2	-	-	CASSHGGMGNSNYGYTF	TGCGCCAGCAGCCACGGGGGGATGGGGAACTCTAACTATGGCTACACCTTC
14	TRBV7-2	TRBJ2-3	-	-	CASSLSQGTDTQYF	TGTGCCAGCAGCTTATCCCAGGGTACAGATACGCAGTATTTT
14	TRBV2	TRBJ1-2	-	-	CASSEAGTRETYTF	TGTGCCAGCAGTGAAGCCGGGACAAGGGAGACGTACACCTTC
13	TRBV15	TRBJ1-5	TRBD1	-	CATSIQGDQPQHF	TGTGCCACCAGCATTCAGGGGGATCAGCCCCAGCATTTT
10	TRBV2	TRBJ2-7	-	-	CASSRGSQYF	TGTGCCAGCAGTCGGGGGTCGCAGTACTTC
13	TRBV6-5	TRBJ2-1	-	-	CASSSGNYNEQFF	TGTGCCAGCAGTTCCGGGAATTACAATGAGCAGTTCTTC
14	TRBV7-9	TRBJ2-7	TRBD1	-	CASSLRQGGDEQYF	TGTGCCAGCAGCCTAAGACAGGGTGGGGACGAGCAGTACTTC
13	TRBV10-3	TRBJ1-1	-	-	CAISEGRGTEAFF	TGTGCCATCAGTGAGGGCCGGGGGACTGAAGCTTTCTTT
15	TRBV2	TRBJ2-1	TRBD2	-	CASNKQRESYNEQFF	TGTGCCAGCAATAAACAGCGGGAGTCGTACAATGAGCAGTTCTTC
13	TRBV7-6	TRBJ2-1	-	-	CASSLALANEQFF	TGTGCCAGCAGCTTAGCACTAGCCAATGAGCAGTTCTTC
15	TRBV27	TRBJ1-2	TRBD1	-	CASRSHRGHEYGYTF	TGTGCCAGCAGATCTCACAGGGGACATGAGTATGGCTACACCTTC